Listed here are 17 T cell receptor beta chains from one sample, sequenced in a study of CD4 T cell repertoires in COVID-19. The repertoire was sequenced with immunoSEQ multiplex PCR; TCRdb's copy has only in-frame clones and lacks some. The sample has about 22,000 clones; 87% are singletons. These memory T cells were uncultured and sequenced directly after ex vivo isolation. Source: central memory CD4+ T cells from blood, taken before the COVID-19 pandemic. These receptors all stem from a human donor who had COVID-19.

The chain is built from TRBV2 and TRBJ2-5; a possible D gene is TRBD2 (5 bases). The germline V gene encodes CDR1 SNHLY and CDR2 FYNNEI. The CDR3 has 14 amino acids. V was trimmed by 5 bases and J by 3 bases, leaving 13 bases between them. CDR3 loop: CASSKLRGEETQYF. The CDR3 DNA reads TGTGCCAGCAGTAAATTACGGGGTGAAGAGACCCAGTACTTC.

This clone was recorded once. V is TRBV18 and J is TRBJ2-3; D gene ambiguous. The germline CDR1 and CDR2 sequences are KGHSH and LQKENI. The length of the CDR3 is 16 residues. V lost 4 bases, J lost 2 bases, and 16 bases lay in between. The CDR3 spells CASSQRPNDATDTQYF. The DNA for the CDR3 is TGTGCCAGCTCACAGAGGCCGAACGACGCCACAGATACGCAGTATTTT. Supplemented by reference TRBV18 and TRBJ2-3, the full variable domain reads NAGVMQNPRHLVRRRGQEARLRCSPMKGHSHVYWYRQLPEEGLKFMVYLQKENIIDESGMPKERFSAEFPKEGPSILRIQQVVRGDSAAYFCASSQRPNDATDTQYFGPGTRLTVL.

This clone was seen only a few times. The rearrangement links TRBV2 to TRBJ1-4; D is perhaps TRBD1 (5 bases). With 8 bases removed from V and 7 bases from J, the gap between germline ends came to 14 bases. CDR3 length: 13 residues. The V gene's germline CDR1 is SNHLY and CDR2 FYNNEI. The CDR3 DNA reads TGTGCCAGCCAGAGGGGAGGCGGTGAAAAACTGTTTTTT. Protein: CASQRGGGEKLFF.

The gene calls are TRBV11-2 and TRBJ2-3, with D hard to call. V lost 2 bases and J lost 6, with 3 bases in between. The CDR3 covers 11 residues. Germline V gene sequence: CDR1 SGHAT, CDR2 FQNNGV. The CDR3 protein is CASSLLDTQYF. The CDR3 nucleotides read TGTGCCAGCAGCTTACTTGATACGCAGTATTTT.

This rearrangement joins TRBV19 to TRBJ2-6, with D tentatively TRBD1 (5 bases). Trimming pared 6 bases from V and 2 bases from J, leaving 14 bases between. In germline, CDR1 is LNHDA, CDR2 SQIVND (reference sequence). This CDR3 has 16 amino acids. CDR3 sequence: CASRKALGPGANVLTF. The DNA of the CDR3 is TGTGCCAGTAGGAAGGCGTTGGGGCCTGGGGCCAACGTCCTGACTTTC.

The CDR3: CAWSRDTTNTGELFF. DNA for the CDR3: TGTGCCTGGAGCCGGGACACGACGAACACCGGGGAGCTGTTTTTT. This chain uses TRBV30 with TRBJ2-2; D is perhaps TRBD1 (6 bases). V dropped 3 bases and J dropped 0 bases, with 11 bases sitting between them. Germline values: CDR1 GTSNPN, CDR2 SVGIG (reference sequence). This CDR3 contains 15 residues.

CDR3 sequence (DNA): TGTGCCAGCAGCACCCAGGGAAATCAAGAGACCCAGTACTTC. Its protein is CASSTQGNQETQYF. V and J are TRBV7-9 and TRBJ2-5; maybe TRBD1 (5 bases). Germline V gives CDR1 SEHNR, CDR2 FQNEAQ (reference sequence). V shed 5 bases and J shed 2 bases, with 12 bases lying between them. CDR3 length equals 14 residues. Variable domain in full (rest from reference TRBV7-9 and TRBJ2-5): DTGVSQNPRHKITKRGQNVTFRCDPISEHNRLYWYRQTLGQGPEFLTYFQNEAQLEKSRLLSDRFSAERPKGSFSTLEIQRTEQGDSAMYLCASSTQGNQETQYFGPGTRLLVL.

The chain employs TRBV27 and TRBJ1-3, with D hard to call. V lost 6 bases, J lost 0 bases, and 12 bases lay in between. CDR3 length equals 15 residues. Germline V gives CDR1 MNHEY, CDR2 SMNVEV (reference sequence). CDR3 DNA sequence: TGTGCCAGCAGATCCGGACTGAACTCTGGAAACACCATATATTTT. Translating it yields CASRSGLNSGNTIYF.

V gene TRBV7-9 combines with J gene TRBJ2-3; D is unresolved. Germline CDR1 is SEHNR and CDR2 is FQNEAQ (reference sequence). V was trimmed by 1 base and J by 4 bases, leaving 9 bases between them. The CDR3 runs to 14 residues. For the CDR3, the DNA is TGTGCCAGCAGCTTAGGGGCCAGTCCAGATACGCAGTATTTT. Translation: CASSLGASPDTQYF.

The CDR3 sequence: CASSQRLRRGDTDTQYF. The CDR3 coding sequence is TGCGCCAGCAGCCAACGCCTTCGGCGGGGGGACACAGATACGCAGTATTTT. The V and J genes are TRBV4-1 and TRBJ2-3, with 8 bases lining up with TRBD2. Germline assignment: CDR1 MGHRA and CDR2 YSYEKL. Trimming cost V 2 bases and J 2 bases; bases outside gene matches: 9. The CDR3 length is 17 residues.

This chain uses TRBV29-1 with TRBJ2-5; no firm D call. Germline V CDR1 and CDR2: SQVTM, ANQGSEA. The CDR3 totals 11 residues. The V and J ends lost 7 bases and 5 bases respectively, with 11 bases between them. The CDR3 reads CSARLGETQYF. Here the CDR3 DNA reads TGCAGCGCCCGTCTCGGGGAGACCCAGTACTTC. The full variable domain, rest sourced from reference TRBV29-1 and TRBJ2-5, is SAVISQKPSRDICQRGTSLTIQCQVDSQVTMMFWYRQQPGQSLTLIATANQGSEATYESGFVIDKFPISRPNLTFSTLTVSNMSPEDSSIYLCSARLGETQYFGPGTRLLVL.

The CDR3 sequence: CSVEEYLQGNYGYTF. As DNA, the CDR3 is TGCAGCGTTGAAGAATACTTACAGGGGAACTATGGCTACACCTTC. The chain combines TRBV29-1 with TRBJ1-2, with 7 bases lining up with TRBD1. Trimming took 0 bases from V and 2 from J; bases not matched to a gene: 6. Germline V gene data show CDR1 as SQVTM and CDR2 as ANQGSEA. The CDR3 extends over 15 amino acids.

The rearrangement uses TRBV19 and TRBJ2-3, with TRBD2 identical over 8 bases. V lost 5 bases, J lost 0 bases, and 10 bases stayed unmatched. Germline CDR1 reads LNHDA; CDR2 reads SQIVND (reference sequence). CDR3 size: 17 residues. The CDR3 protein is CASSGSSGGPSTDTQYF. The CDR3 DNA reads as TGTGCCAGTAGTGGTAGTTCGGGGGGGCCCAGCACAGATACGCAGTATTTT. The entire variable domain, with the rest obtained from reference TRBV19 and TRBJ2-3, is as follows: DGGITQSPKYLFRKEGQNVTLSCEQNLNHDAMYWYRQDPGQGLRLIYYSQIVNDFQKGDIAEGYSVSREKKESFPLTVTSAQKNPTAFYLCASSGSSGGPSTDTQYFGPGTRLTVL.

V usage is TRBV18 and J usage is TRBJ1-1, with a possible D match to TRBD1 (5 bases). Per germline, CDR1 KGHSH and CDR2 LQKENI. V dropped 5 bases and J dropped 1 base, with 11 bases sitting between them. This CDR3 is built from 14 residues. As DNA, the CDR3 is TGTGCCAGCTCATACGGGACTTCGAACACTGAAGCTTTCTTT. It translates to CASSYGTSNTEAFF.

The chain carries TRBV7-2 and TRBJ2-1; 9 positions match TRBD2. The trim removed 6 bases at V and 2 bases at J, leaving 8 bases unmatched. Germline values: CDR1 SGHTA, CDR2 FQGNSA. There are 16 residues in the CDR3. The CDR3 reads CASSRRGGGAYNEQFF. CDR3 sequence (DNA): TGTGCCAGCAGTCGAAGGGGCGGGGGGGCCTACAATGAGCAGTTCTTC.

The CDR3 reads CASSLFSVGTGTQPQHF. The CDR3 DNA is TGTGCCAGCAGTTTATTTAGTGTTGGGACAGGGACGCAGCCCCAGCATTTT. This chain joins TRBV28 and TRBJ1-5, with TRBD1 matching over 9 bases. This CDR3 has 17 residues. The V and J ends lost 1 base and 7 bases, in that order; junction bases with no gene match: 11. In germline, CDR1 is MDHEN, CDR2 SYDVKM.

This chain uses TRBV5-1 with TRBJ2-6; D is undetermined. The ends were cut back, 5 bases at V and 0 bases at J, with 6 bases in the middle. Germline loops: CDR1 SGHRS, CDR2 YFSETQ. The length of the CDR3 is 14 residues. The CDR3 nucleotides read TGCGCCAGCAGTATAGCCTCTGGGGCCAACGTCCTGACTTTC. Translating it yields CASSIASGANVLTF.